The entry below gives a single TCR beta chain sequence along with its context. Its antigen is currently unknown. Other DNA sequences within the sample encode an identical CDR3. The sample belongs to a study of shared clonotypes between healthy human individuals. Findings of the study overall: Several donors shared approximately 5% of their naive CD4 clonotypes. Few donors restricted represented genetic and exposure-history diversity.

Genomic DNA from each subset was divided evenly over several immunoSEQ plates. Only in-frame clones appear in the TCRdb table, and some are missing; sequencing was by immunoSEQ multiplex PCR. The profile covers 1.5 million to 2.5 million clones, with around 96% appearing a single time and 1% to 1.5% taken by the ten largest. Germline values: CDR1 LNHDA, CDR2 SQIVND (reference sequence). Trimming left V 0 bases short and J 5 bases short, with 2 bases between. The CDR3 has 12 residues. Positively selected for CCR7, the CD45RO-negative cells used as naive CD8 cells excluded terminally differentiated effector memory CD45RA+ cells. Every donor, a Caucasian adult, lived in Nashville, Tennessee.

The genes are TRBV19 and TRBJ2-1; D uncertain. The sequence was obtained from a young man in good health. Sequenced input: naive CD8+ T cells sorted from blood. CDR3 coding DNA: TGTGCCAGTAGTATAGATCACAATGAGCAGTTCTTC. Translated, it gives CASSIDHNEQFF.